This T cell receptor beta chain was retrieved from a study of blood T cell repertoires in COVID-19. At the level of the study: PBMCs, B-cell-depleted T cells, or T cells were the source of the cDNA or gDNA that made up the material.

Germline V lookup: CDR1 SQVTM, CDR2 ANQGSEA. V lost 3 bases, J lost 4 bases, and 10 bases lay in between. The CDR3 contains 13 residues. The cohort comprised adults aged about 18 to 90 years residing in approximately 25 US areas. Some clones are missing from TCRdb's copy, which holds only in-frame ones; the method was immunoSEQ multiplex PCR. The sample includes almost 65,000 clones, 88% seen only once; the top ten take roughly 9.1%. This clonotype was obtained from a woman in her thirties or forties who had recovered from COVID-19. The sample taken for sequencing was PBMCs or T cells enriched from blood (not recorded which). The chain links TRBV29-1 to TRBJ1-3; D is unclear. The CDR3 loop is CSVELGTGNTIYF. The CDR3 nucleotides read TGCAGCGTTGAGCTGGGCACGGGAAACACCATATATTTT.